This T cell receptor (beta chain) comes out of a study of early T cells in non-severe SARS-CoV-2 infection. On the study more broadly: Chains were not paired, and sequencing was done on bulk RNA from unsorted whole blood. Study findings and constraints: Sequences matched to VDJdb favored anti-spike CD8 responses, while private and CD4 specificities were missed.

Germline V gene data show CDR1 as SGHVS and CDR2 as FNYEAQ. V shed 0 bases, J shed 6 bases, and the junction held 6 bases outside the gene matches. This CDR3 has 17 residues. Attachment of unique molecular identifiers to individual cDNA molecules was performed. TCRdb analysed the 5' RACE reads with MiXCR anew, one entry per CDR3 protein. Among around 22,000 distinct CDR3 sequences listed, 3% to 4% were seen once. This clonotype is medium-sized within its sample. The antigen is unknown. What was sequenced was whole blood. The origin of this receptor is an adult who was a healthcare worker with PCR-confirmed SARS-CoV-2 infection or an uninfected control (not recorded which). The chain couples TRBV7-6 to TRBJ1-6; 9 nucleotides align to TRBD1. The CDR3 bases are TGTGCCAGCAGCTTAGCGTCCGGGACAGGGACTAATTCACCCCTCCACTTT. Translated: CASSLASGTGTNSPLHF.